This entry features one T cell receptor (beta chain) sequence. Germline CDR1 and CDR2: SNHLY and FYNNEI. The V gene lost 2 bases and the J gene lost 7 bases, with 17 bases spanning the gap. The length of the CDR3 is 16 residues. This record comes from a study of blood T cell repertoires in COVID-19. Study summary: Material from acute and convalescent COVID-19 was sourced from the United States, Italy and Spain.

Methods used by the authors: From reference gene primer amplification, estimates of nucleated cell counts were derived. Measured with immunoSEQ multiplex PCR; TCRdb has only the in-frame clones, and not every one. V and J calls and clone size are those listed in that table; D and trimming were worked out from the DNA. The sample carries about 310,000 clones, around 87% recorded once. Specimen: peripheral blood. The clonotype comes from a man aged 65 to 79 with acute or convalescent COVID-19. The rearrangement uses TRBV2 and TRBJ1-4; D possibly corresponds to TRBD1 (5 bases). CDR3 bases: TGTGCCAGCAGTGAAAGGGGTATGGAATTGAGTGAAAAACTGTTTTTT. Translating gives CASSERGMELSEKLFF.